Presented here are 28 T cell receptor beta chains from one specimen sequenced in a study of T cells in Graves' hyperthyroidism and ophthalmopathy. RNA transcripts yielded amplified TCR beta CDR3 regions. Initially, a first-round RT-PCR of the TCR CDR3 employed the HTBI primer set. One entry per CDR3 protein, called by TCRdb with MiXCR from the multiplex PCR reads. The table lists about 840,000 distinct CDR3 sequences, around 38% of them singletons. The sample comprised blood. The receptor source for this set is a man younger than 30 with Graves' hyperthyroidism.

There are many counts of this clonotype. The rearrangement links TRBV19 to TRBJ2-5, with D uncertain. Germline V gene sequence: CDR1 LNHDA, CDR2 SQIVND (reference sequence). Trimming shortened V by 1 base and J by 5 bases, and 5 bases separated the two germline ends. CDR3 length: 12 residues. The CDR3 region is CASSIAGETQYF. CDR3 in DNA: TGTGCCAGTAGTATAGCAGGCGAGACCCAGTACTTC.

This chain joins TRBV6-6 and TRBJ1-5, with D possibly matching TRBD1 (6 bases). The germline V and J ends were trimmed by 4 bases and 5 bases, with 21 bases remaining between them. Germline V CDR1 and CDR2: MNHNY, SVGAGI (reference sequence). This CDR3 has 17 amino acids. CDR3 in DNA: TGTGCCAGCAGTTTCGCGCGGGGGCTAATGAGGGATCAGCCCCAGCATTTT. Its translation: CASSFARGLMRDQPQHF.

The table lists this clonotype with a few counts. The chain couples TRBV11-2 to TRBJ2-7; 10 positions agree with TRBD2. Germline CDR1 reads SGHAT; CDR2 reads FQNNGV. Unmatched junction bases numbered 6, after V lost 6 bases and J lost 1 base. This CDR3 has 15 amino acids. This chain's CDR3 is CASRDTSGASYEQYF. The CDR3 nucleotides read TGTGCCAGCAGGGACACTAGCGGGGCATCCTACGAGCAGTACTTC.

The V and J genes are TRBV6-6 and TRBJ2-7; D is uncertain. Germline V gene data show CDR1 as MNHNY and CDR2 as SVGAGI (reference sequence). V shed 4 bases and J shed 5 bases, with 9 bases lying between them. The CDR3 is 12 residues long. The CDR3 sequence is CASSFPTHEQYF. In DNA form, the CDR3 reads TGTGCCAGCAGTTTCCCCACCCACGAGCAGTACTTC.

The CDR3, as DNA: TGCAGCTCGGGGGGGGGTAACACTGAAGCTTTCTTT. Translating gives CSSGGGNTEAFF. The chain employs TRBV29-1 and TRBJ1-1; possibly TRBD1 for D (5 bases). CDR1 and CDR2 from the germline V gene are SQVTM and ANQGSEA. CDR3 size: 12 residues. The ends were cut back, 8 bases at V and 2 bases at J, with 12 bases in the middle.

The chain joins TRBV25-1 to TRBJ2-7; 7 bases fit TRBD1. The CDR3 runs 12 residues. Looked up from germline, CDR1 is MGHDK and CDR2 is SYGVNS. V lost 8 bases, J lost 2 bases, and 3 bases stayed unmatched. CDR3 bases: TGTGCCAGCGTCGGGACAGCCTACGAGCAGTACTTC. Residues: CASVGTAYEQYF.

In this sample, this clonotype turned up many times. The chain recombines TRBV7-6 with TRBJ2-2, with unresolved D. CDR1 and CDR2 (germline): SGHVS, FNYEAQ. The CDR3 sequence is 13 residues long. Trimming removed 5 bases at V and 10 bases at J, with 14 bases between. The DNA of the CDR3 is TGTGCCAGCAGCGAGTCGGGTCATTTGGAGCTGTTTTTT. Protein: CASSESGHLELFF.

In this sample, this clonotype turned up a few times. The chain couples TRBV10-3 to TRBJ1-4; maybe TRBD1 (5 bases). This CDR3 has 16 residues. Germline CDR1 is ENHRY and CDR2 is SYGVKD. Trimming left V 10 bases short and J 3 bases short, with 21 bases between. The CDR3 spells CASRSGEGRPNEKLFF. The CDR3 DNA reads TGTGCCAGCAGATCAGGCGAGGGGCGGCCTAATGAAAAACTGTTTTTT.

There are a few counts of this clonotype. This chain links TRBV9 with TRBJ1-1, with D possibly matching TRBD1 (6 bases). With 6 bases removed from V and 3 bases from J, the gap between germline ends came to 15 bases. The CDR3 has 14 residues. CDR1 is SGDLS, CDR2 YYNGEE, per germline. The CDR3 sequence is CASTAGATYTEAFF. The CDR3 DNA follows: TGTGCCAGCACCGCAGGGGCTACGTACACTGAAGCTTTCTTT.

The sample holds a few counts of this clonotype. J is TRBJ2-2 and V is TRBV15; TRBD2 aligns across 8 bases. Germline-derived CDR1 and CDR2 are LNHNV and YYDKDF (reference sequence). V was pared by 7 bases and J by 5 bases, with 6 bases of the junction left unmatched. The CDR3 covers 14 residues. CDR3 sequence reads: CATTPRGGTGELFF. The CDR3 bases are TGTGCCACCACCCCTCGGGGGGGTACCGGGGAGCTGTTTTTT.

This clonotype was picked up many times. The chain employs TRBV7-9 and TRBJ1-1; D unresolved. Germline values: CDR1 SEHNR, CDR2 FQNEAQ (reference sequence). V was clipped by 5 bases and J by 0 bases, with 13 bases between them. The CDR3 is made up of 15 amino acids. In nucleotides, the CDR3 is TGTGCCAGCAGCCTGGAGTACTTTGTGAACACTGAAGCTTTCTTT. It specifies CASSLEYFVNTEAFF.

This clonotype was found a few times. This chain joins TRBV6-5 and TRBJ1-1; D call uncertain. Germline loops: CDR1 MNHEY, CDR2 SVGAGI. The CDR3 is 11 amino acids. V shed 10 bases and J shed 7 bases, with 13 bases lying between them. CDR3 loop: CATLFGIEAFF. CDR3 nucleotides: TGTGCCACCCTCTTCGGTATTGAAGCTTTCTTT.

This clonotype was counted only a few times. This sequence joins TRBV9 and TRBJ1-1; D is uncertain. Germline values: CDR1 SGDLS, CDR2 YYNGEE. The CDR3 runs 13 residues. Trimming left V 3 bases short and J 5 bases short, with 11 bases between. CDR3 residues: CASSGGISTEAFF. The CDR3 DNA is TGTGCCAGCAGCGGAGGGATTTCAACTGAAGCTTTCTTT. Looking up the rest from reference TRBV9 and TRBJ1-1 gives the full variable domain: DSGVTQTPKHLITATGQRVTLRCSPRSGDLSVYWYQQSLDQGLQFLIQYYNGEERAKGNILERFSAQQFPDLHSELNLSSLELGDSALYFCASSGGISTEAFFGQGTRLTVV.

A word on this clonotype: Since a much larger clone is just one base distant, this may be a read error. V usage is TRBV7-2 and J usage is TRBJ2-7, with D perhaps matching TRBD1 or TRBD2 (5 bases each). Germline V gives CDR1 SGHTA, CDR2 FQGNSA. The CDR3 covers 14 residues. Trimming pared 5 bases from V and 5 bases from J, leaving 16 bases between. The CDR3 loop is CASSIPGAGNEQYF. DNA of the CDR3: TGTGCCAGCAGCATCCCCGGGGCAGGCAACGAGCAGTACTTC.

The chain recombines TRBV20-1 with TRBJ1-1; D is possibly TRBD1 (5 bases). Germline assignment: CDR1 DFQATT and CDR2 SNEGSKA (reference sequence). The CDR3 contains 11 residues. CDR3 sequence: CTARGDTEAFF. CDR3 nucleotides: TGCACCGCACGGGGGGACACTGAAGCTTTCTTT.

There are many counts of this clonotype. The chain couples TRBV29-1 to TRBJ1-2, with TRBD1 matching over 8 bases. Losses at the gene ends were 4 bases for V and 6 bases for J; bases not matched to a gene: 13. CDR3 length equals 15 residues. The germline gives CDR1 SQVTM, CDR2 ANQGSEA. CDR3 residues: CSVGVGQGAQDGYTF. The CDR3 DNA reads TGCAGCGTTGGGGTGGGCCAGGGGGCTCAGGATGGCTACACCTTC.

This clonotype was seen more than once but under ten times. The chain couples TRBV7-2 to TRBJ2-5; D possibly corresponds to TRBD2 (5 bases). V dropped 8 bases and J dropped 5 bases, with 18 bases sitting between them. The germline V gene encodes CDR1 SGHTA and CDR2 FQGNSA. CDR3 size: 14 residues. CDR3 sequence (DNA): TGTGCCAGCCAAGGACTGATAAAGCAGGAGACCCAGTACTTC. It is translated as CASQGLIKQETQYF.

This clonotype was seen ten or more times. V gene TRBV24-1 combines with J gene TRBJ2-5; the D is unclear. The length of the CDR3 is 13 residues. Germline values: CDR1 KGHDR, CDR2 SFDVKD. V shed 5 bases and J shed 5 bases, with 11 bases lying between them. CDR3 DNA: TGTGCCACCAGTGGGTCGCCCTCGGAGACCCAGTACTTC. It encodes CATSGSPSETQYF.

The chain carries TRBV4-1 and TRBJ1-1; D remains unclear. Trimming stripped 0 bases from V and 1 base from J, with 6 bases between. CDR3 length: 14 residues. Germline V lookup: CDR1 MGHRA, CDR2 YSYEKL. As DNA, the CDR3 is TGCGCCAGCAGCCAAGAAGGGTGGAACACTGAAGCTTTCTTT. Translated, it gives CASSQEGWNTEAFF.

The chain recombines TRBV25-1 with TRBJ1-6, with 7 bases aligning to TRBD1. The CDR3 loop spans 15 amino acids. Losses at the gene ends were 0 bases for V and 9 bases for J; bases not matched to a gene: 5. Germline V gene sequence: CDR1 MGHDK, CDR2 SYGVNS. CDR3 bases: TGTGCCAGCAGTGAATATCGACAGGGAGGTTCACCCCTCCACTTT. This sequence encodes CASSEYRQGGSPLHF.

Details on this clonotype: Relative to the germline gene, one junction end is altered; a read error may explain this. The DNA for the CDR3 is TGTGCCAGCAGTGGCCGGGACAGGGGGTCCTACGAGCAGTACTTC. It specifies CASSGRDRGSYEQYF. The rearrangement links TRBV10-3 to TRBJ2-7, with TRBD1 matching 11 bases. From germline, CDR1 is ENHRY and CDR2 SYGVKD. This CDR3 is 15 amino acids long.

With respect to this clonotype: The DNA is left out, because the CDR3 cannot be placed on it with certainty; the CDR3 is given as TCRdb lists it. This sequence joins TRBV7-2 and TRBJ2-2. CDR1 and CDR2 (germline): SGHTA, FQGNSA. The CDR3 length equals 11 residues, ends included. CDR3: CASSLEGSCFF.

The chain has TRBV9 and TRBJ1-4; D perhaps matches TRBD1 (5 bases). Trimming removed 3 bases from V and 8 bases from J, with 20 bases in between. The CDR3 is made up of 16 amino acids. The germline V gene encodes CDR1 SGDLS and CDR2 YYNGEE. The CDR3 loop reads CASSGPLGQTVEKLFF. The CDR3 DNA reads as TGTGCCAGCAGCGGGCCTCTGGGGCAGACTGTGGAAAAACTGTTTTTT.

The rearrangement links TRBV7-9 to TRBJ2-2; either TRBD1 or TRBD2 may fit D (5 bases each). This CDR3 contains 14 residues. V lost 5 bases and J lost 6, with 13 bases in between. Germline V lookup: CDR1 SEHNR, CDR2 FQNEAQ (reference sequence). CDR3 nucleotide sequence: TGTGCCAGCAGCCCGCCGATGGGACCCGGGGAGCTGTTTTTT. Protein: CASSPPMGPGELFF.

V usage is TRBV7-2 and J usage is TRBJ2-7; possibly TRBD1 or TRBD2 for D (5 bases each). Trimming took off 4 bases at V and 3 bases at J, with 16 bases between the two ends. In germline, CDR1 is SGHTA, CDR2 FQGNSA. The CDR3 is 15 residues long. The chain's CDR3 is CASSWGKASIYEQYF. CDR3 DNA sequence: TGTGCCAGCAGCTGGGGGAAAGCGTCTATCTACGAGCAGTACTTC. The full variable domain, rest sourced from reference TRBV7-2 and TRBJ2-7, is GAGVSQSPSNKVTEKGKDVELRCDPISGHTALYWYRQSLGQGLEFLIYFQGNSAPDKSGLPSDRFSAERTGGSVSTLTIQRTQQEDSAVYLCASSWGKASIYEQYFGPGTRLTVT.

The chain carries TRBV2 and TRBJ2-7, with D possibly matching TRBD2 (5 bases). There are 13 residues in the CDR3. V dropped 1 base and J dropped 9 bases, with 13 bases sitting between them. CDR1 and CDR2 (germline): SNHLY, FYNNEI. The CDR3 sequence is CASSEGPGLGQYF. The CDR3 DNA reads TGTGCCAGCAGTGAAGGCCCCGGACTGGGGCAGTACTTC.

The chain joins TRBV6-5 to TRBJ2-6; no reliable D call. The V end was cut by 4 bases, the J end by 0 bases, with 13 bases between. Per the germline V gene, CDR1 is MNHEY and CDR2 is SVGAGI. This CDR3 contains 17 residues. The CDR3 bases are TGTGCCAGCAGTTTCAAGCCTTTCTACTCTGGGGCCAACGTCCTGACTTTC. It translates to CASSFKPFYSGANVLTF.

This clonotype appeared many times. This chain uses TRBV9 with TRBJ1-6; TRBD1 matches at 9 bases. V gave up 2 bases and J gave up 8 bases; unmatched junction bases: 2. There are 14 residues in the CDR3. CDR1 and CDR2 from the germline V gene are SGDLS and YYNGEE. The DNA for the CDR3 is TGTGCCAGCAGCGTGACAGGGGGAGATTCACCCCTCCACTTT. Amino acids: CASSVTGGDSPLHF.